The present TCR beta chain was sequenced within a study of shared clonotypes between healthy human individuals. Findings and limits, study-wide: A handful of donors showed sharing of approximately 5% of naive CD4 clonotypes.

As to this clone: The antigen remains undetermined.

Measured with immunoSEQ multiplex PCR; TCRdb has only the in-frame clones, and not every one. The sample has fewer than 2.5 million clones; approximately 94% are singletons. The CDR3 consists of 16 residues. Germline V CDR1 and CDR2: SGHAT, FQNNGV. V was pared by 1 base and J by 4 bases, with 8 bases of the junction left unmatched. The TCR sequence derives from a man aged 18 to 35 in good health. Some clones in this sample may be carry-over from other donors' samples. The chain employs TRBV11-2 and TRBJ2-5, with 8 nucleotides matching TRBD2. The sequencing sample was made of naive CD4+ T cells from PBMCs. Subset described: CD45RA+ positively selected. The CDR3: CASSLGEGLVLETQYF. The CDR3 DNA reads TGTGCCAGCAGCTTAGGCGAGGGACTAGTCCTAGAGACCCAGTACTTC.